This record concerns one T cell receptor (beta chain) sequence. Antigen specificity is unknown. This CDR3 has 14 residues. CDR1 MGHDK and CDR2 SYGVNS come from the germline V gene. Trimming cost V 7 bases and J 0 bases, with 13 bases left between them. This entry is derived from a study of T-cell reconstitution after alpha-beta-depleted transplantation in children. Study findings and constraints: For some patients, TCRbeta diversity was high at day 60 because of recipient T cells and thymic progenitors that survived. About two months after transplant, alpha-beta T cells reportedly came from several hundred expanded graft clones. Hyperexpanded clones declined; after one year, newly produced T cells mostly supplied diversity.

Unique molecular identifiers tagged the TCRbeta library. TCRdb analysed the PCR reads with MiXCR anew, one entry per CDR3 protein. The sample lists about 240,000 distinct CDR3 sequences; roughly 26% were seen once. The input for sequencing was PBMCs, taken before TCRalphabeta/CD19-depleted stem cell transplant. The genes are TRBV25-1 and TRBJ2-7; D remains ambiguous. The TCR comes from a girl aged 2-15 years with Fanconi anemia, due to receive a stem cell transplant. CDR3 DNA: TGTGCCAGCACCTCGCCCGTCCACTCCTACGAGCAGTACTTC. Translation gives CASTSPVHSYEQYF.